A single sample is the source of the 21 T cell receptor beta chains below, sequenced in a study of metastatic and nonmetastatic thyroid tumors. The entire patient cohort was treatment-naive prior to thyroid surgery. TCRdb reanalyzed the PCR reads via MiXCR. The sample yields 45,000 to 60,000 clones, approximately 15% seen once. Material for sequencing was blood. These TCRs come from a female donor with papillary thyroid cancer or a benign thyroid nodule (not recorded which). Some clones in this sample may be carry-over from other donors' samples.

Details on this clone: The junction differs from germline at one of its ends, possibly a read error. The chain employs TRBV30 and TRBJ2-2; possibly TRBD1 for D (5 bases). CDR1 GTSNPN and CDR2 SVGIG come from the germline V gene (reference sequence). CDR3 length equals 13 residues. The CDR3 nucleotides are TGTGCCTGGAGTCGGACATGGACCGGTGAGCTGTTTTTT. It is translated as CAWSRTWTGELFF.

This clone was counted at least ten times. The chain has TRBV20-1 and TRBJ2-3; D remains unclear. The CDR3 runs 15 residues. Germline values: CDR1 DFQATT, CDR2 SNEGSKA (reference sequence). V lost 0 bases, J lost 2 bases, and 12 bases lay in between. The CDR3 DNA follows: TGCAGTGCTAGAGATCCTAGAAAATCCACAGATACGCAGTATTTT. Encoded protein: CSARDPRKSTDTQYF.

This clone came up many times. This chain connects TRBV30 to TRBJ2-3; D remains unclear. Trimming shortened V by 3 bases and J by 5 bases, and 6 bases separated the two germline ends. The CDR3 runs 11 residues. In germline, CDR1 is GTSNPN, CDR2 SVGIG (reference sequence). DNA for the CDR3: TGTGCCTGGAGCATCGGAGATACGCAGTATTTT. It translates to CAWSIGDTQYF.

The chain carries TRBV2 and TRBJ2-5, with TRBD2 matching 9 bases. The length of the CDR3 is 13 residues. V was pared by 8 bases and J by 6 bases, with 7 bases of the junction left unmatched. CDR1 is SNHLY, CDR2 FYNNEI, per germline. CDR3 coding DNA: TGTGCCAGCGAAGGCGGGAGGGCTCAGACCCAGTACTTC. It codes for CASEGGRAQTQYF.

The rearrangement uses TRBV28 and TRBJ1-2; D call uncertain. This CDR3 contains 11 residues. Germline V gene data show CDR1 as MDHEN and CDR2 as SYDVKM. V shed 5 bases and J shed 9 bases, with 10 bases lying between them. The CDR3 spells CASSIVGCYTF. The CDR3 DNA is TGTGCCAGCAGTATAGTGGGGTGCTACACCTTC.

V gene TRBV12-3 or TRBV12-4 combines with J gene TRBJ1-2; 7 bases map to TRBD1. The CDR3 is made up of 17 amino acids. J lost 4 bases, V lost 6 bases, and 17 bases had no gene match. The CDR3 is CASSRQTGSKSGYGYTF. CDR3 in DNA: TGTGCCAGCAGCCGACAGACAGGGAGTAAATCCGGCTATGGCTACACCTTC.

This clone occurred many times. This chain connects TRBV11-2 to TRBJ2-7; tentatively, D is TRBD1 (8 bases). This CDR3 is built from 16 residues. The V end lost 5 bases, the J end lost 2 bases, and 19 bases lay between the germline ends. The germline gives CDR1 SGHAT, CDR2 FQNNGV. The CDR3 loop reads CASSTSGGQAAYEQYF. CDR3 in DNA: TGTGCCAGCAGCACCTCGGGGGGACAGGCCGCCTACGAGCAGTACTTC.

This clone was detected ten times or more. This chain uses TRBV3-1 with TRBJ1-4; D possibly corresponds to TRBD1 (5 bases). V lost 0 bases and J 0 bases, leaving 8 bases between the germline ends. This CDR3 has 16 residues. CDR1 is LGHDT and CDR2 is YNNKEL in the germline V gene (reference sequence). This CDR3 is CASSQDWGATNEKLFF. Written as DNA, the CDR3 is TGTGCCAGCAGCCAAGATTGGGGGGCAACTAATGAAAAACTGTTTTTT. The complete variable domain, with remaining parts taken from reference TRBV3-1 and TRBJ1-4, reads DTAVSQTPKYLVTQMGNDKSIKCEQNLGHDTMYWYKQDSKKFLKIMFSYNNKELIINETVPNRFSPKSPDKAHLNLHINSLELGDSAVYFCASSQDWGATNEKLFFGSGTQLSVL.

This clone was seen at least ten times. The genes are TRBV19 and TRBJ2-2, with TRBD1 matching 7 bases. Trimming at V came to 5 bases and at J to 6 bases, leaving 3 bases not matched to a gene. This CDR3 comprises 13 residues. Germline CDR1 reads LNHDA; CDR2 reads SQIVND (reference sequence). The chain's CDR3 is CASSYDRAGELFF. The CDR3 DNA follows: TGTGCCAGTAGTTACGACAGGGCCGGGGAGCTGTTTTTT. Variable domain in full (rest from reference TRBV19 and TRBJ2-2): DGGITQSPKYLFRKEGQNVTLSCEQNLNHDAMYWYRQDPGQGLRLIYYSQIVNDFQKGDIAEGYSVSREKKESFPLTVTSAQKNPTAFYLCASSYDRAGELFFGEGSRLTVL.

This clone was picked up many times. The chain combines TRBV10-3 with TRBJ1-1; D gene ambiguous. The CDR3 loop spans 13 amino acids. Germline V gene sequence: CDR1 ENHRY, CDR2 SYGVKD. Between the trimmed V and J ends, which lost 7 bases and 1 base, there was a span of 10 bases. This CDR3 reads CAIKGRTNTEAFF. The CDR3 nucleotides read TGTGCCATCAAAGGCAGGACGAACACTGAAGCTTTCTTT.

This clone was counted at least ten times. This sample also contains other DNA sequences that code for the same CDR3. This chain uses TRBV28 with TRBJ1-1, with 8 nucleotides matching TRBD1. Looked up from germline, CDR1 is MDHEN and CDR2 is SYDVKM. The CDR3 sequence is 17 residues long. V lost 7 bases and J lost 2; bases outside the gene matches: 15. In DNA form, the CDR3 reads TGTGCCAGCACCATCTCCGGACAGGGAAGGAGAAACACTGAAGCTTTCTTT. Its protein is CASTISGQGRRNTEAFF.

This clone was counted many times. This chain connects TRBV5-6 to TRBJ2-1; 7 bases match TRBD2. CDR3 length: 13 residues. CDR1 is SGHDT, CDR2 YYEEEE, per germline. V gave up 3 bases and J gave up 10 bases; unmatched junction bases: 7. CDR3 amino acids: CASSSERGREQFF. The CDR3 DNA is TGTGCCAGCAGCTCGGAGCGGGGCAGGGAGCAGTTCTTC.

A note on this clone: One end of the junction is discordant with germline, which a read error may explain. The rearrangement uses TRBV3-1 and TRBJ1-5; 7 bases are shared with TRBD1. CDR3 length: 14 residues. The germline V gene has CDR1 LGHDT and CDR2 YNNKEL (reference sequence). CDR3 nucleotides: TGTGCCAGCGGAAGACAGGGATTCGGGCAGCCCCAACATTTT. Its translation: CASGRQGFGQPQHF.

This sequence joins TRBV30 and TRBJ2-7; 8 bases match TRBD1. Germline CDR1 and CDR2: GTSNPN and SVGIG (reference sequence). Germline trimming cut 4 bases from V and 3 bases from J; bases unmatched to any gene: 8. This CDR3 is 14 amino acids long. The CDR3 is CAWILRQGLYEQYF. The CDR3 bases are TGTGCCTGGATTTTACGACAGGGGCTCTACGAGCAGTACTTC.

Regarding this clone: This may be a read error: a much more frequent sequence differs by one nucleotide. The chain uses TRBV27 and TRBJ1-1; possible D gene TRBD1, 5 bases. CDR1 is MNHEY, CDR2 SMNVEV, per germline (reference sequence). This CDR3 comprises 16 residues. The CDR3 region is CASNLDSVGKNTEAFF. The CDR3 bases are TGTGCCAGCAACCTAGACAGTGTAGGGAAGAACACTGAAGCTTTCTTC.

This clone was observed many times. The chain has TRBV7-9 and TRBJ2-1; TRBD2 agrees at 10 bases. With V trimmed by 5 bases and J by 6 bases, 13 bases remained unmatched. This CDR3 comprises 17 residues. The germline CDR1 and CDR2 sequences are SEHNR and FQNEAQ (reference sequence). CDR3 protein: CASSPNPLAGEGNEQFF. For the CDR3, the DNA is TGTGCCAGCAGCCCCAACCCGCTAGCGGGAGAAGGCAATGAGCAGTTCTTC.

The table lists this clone with many counts. The J gene is TRBJ2-2, the V gene TRBV20-1; the match to TRBD2 covers 10 bases. CDR1 and CDR2 from the germline V gene are DFQATT and SNEGSKA (reference sequence). J lost 2 bases, V lost 6 bases, and 6 bases had no gene match. The CDR3 length is 15 residues. Here the CDR3 reads CSALASGRNTGELFF. The CDR3 region has the DNA TGCAGTGCGCTTGCTAGCGGGAGAAACACCGGGGAGCTGTTTTTT.

Ten or more counts support this clone. The V and J genes are TRBV28 and TRBJ1-3; D is unresolved. V was clipped by 4 bases and J by 1 base, with 8 bases between them. Germline V CDR1 and CDR2: MDHEN, SYDVKM. The CDR3 runs 14 residues. For the CDR3, the DNA is TGTGCCAGCAGTTCTGGGTATTCTGGAAACACCATATATTTT. This gives the protein CASSSGYSGNTIYF.

This clone was counted at least ten times. The sample holds other DNA sequences that translate to the same CDR3. The chain combines TRBV24-1 with TRBJ1-5; D uncertain. The germline V gene encodes CDR1 KGHDR and CDR2 SFDVKD. Trimming took off 4 bases at V and 5 bases at J, with 11 bases between the two ends. The CDR3 length is 14 residues. As DNA, the CDR3 is TGTGCCACCAGTGACCCGGGCCCTGATCAGCCCCAGCATTTT. It translates to CATSDPGPDQPQHF.

This clone was seen ten or more times. V and J are TRBV5-1 and TRBJ1-2; perhaps TRBD1 as D (6 bases). The CDR3 sequence is 13 residues long. Germline-derived CDR1 and CDR2 are SGHRS and YFSETQ. V shed 9 bases and J shed 4 bases, with 16 bases lying between them. This chain's CDR3 is CATREGVGYGYTF. CDR3 DNA sequence: TGCGCCACCCGGGAGGGGGTCGGCTATGGCTACACCTTC.

In this sample, this clone turned up many times. The chain has TRBV20-1 and TRBJ1-6; unclear D gene. Per germline, CDR1 DFQATT and CDR2 SNEGSKA (reference sequence). The CDR3 extends over 15 amino acids. The V end lost 0 bases, the J end lost 8 bases, and 14 bases lay between the germline ends. Here the CDR3 reads CSARDQSRSDSPLHF. For the CDR3, the DNA is TGCAGTGCTAGAGACCAGAGCCGGAGCGATTCACCCCTCCACTTT.